The 25 T cell receptor beta chains in this list originate from one sample, sequenced in a study of blood T cell repertoires in COVID-19 (dated by TCRdb to 2018 to 2020). The library was prepared using the immunoSEQ multiplex PCR assay. What TCRdb holds here is the immuneACCESS table cut down to in-frame rearrangements. Part of the clones is not present; checked against another copy, under half of the missing clones reflect an unresolved V gene, and the others are unexplained. The sample has 110,000 or so clones on record, just over 85% of them singletons. The ten most abundant clones make up about 2.2% of the sample. The sequenced material came from peripheral blood. The source of these receptors is a human donor in a cohort sampled during active COVID-19.

The chain joins TRBV6-5 to TRBJ1-6, with 9 bases identical to TRBD1. V dropped 5 bases and J dropped 7; count of bases not matched to a gene: 6. Per the germline V gene, CDR1 is MNHEY and CDR2 is SVGAGI. This CDR3 contains 15 residues. The CDR3 nucleotides read TGTGCCAGCAGTCCGCGCGGGACAGGGAATTCACCCCTCCACTTT. Protein product: CASSPRGTGNSPLHF.

The chain is built from TRBV7-2 and TRBJ2-3, with 8 bases fitting TRBD2. The CDR3 consists of 16 residues. Germline V gives CDR1 SGHTA, CDR2 FQGNSA. V lost 0 bases and J lost 2; bases outside the gene matches: 4. The CDR3 loop reads CASSLAGGGPTDTQYF. The CDR3 region has the DNA TGTGCCAGCAGCTTAGCTGGCGGGGGGCCCACAGATACGCAGTATTTT.

The chain is built from TRBV6-5 and TRBJ2-7, with D maybe TRBD2 (5 bases). This CDR3 comprises 13 residues. Trimming shortened V by 6 bases and J by 3 bases, and 12 bases separated the two germline ends. CDR1 is MNHEY, CDR2 SVGAGI, per germline. CDR3 sequence (DNA): TGTGCCAGCAGATCGAGGGATAACTACGAGCAGTACTTC. It translates to CASRSRDNYEQYF.

V gene TRBV12-2 combines with J gene TRBJ1-1; the DNA was not used to check the table's D call, TRBD1. TRBV12-2 is assigned pseudogene status. This CDR3 comprises 17 residues. CDR3 sequence: CASRLSGRALGNTEAFF. The CDR3 DNA is TGTGCAAGTCGCTTAAGTGGCAGGGCGCTAGGGAACACTGAAGCTTTCTTT.

The J gene is TRBJ1-5, the V gene TRBV27; D is ambiguous. Trimming pared 0 bases from V and 2 bases from J, leaving 8 bases between. Germline assignment: CDR1 MNHEY and CDR2 SMNVEV (reference sequence). There are 15 residues in the CDR3. This CDR3 is CASSLSAGGNQPQHF. The CDR3 bases are TGTGCCAGCAGTTTATCGGCTGGAGGCAATCAGCCCCAGCATTTT.

The chain carries TRBV9 and TRBJ2-5; TRBD2 matches 9 bases. The length of the CDR3 is 15 residues. In germline, CDR1 is SGDLS, CDR2 YYNGEE. Trimming took 0 bases from V and 0 from J; bases not matched to a gene: 0. The CDR3 DNA sequence: TGTGCCAGCAGCGTAGGGACTAGCGACCAAGAGACCCAGTACTTC. Encoded protein: CASSVGTSDQETQYF.

This rearrangement joins TRBV30 to TRBJ2-7, with 7 bases identical to TRBD2. The CDR3 contains 11 residues. V shed 5 bases and J 6 bases; nucleotides not matched to a gene: 4. The V gene's germline CDR1 is GTSNPN and CDR2 SVGIG (reference sequence). As DNA, the CDR3 is TGTGCCTGGGGACTAGGCAGCGAGCAGTACTTC. Its translation: CAWGLGSEQYF.

The chain couples TRBV6-6 to TRBJ2-5; D is unclear. This CDR3 has 12 residues. V lost 0 bases, J lost 5 bases, and 4 bases lay in between. Germline-derived CDR1 and CDR2 are MNHNY and SVGAGI (reference sequence). The CDR3 coding sequence is TGTGCCAGCAGTTACTCGAGCGAGACCCAGTACTTC. Translating gives CASSYSSETQYF.

The rearrangement joins TRBV11-1 to TRBJ1-4; D not resolved. The V and J ends lost 5 bases and 4 bases respectively, with 8 bases between them. This CDR3 comprises 13 residues. Germline V gene data show CDR1 as SGHAT and CDR2 as FQDESV (reference sequence). CDR3 in amino acids: CASSRAGNEKLFF. As DNA, the CDR3 is TGTGCCAGCAGCAGAGCCGGTAATGAAAAACTGTTTTTT.

The rearrangement links TRBV28 to TRBJ1-6; possible D gene TRBD1, 5 bases. This CDR3 region has 15 residues. Germline assignment: CDR1 MDHEN and CDR2 SYDVKM. V was cut by 2 bases and J by 5 bases, with 10 bases left in between. The CDR3 DNA reads TGTGCCAGCAGTTTAGAGAACAGGAATAATTCACCCCTCCACTTT. Translation gives CASSLENRNNSPLHF.

The chain joins TRBV7-8 to TRBJ2-7; 8 bases agree with TRBD1. V lost 5 bases, J lost 3 bases, and 6 bases stayed unmatched. The CDR3 is 14 amino acids. Germline V lookup: CDR1 SGHVS, CDR2 FQNEAQ. Here the CDR3 reads CASSPDREYYEQYF. The DNA for the CDR3 is TGTGCCAGCAGCCCGGACAGGGAATACTACGAGCAGTACTTC.

This chain links TRBV7-3 with TRBJ2-1; TRBD2 agrees at 8 bases. Unmatched junction bases numbered 7, after V lost 5 bases and J lost 1 base. This CDR3 is 16 amino acids long. Germline lookup yields CDR1 SGHTA and CDR2 FQGTGA. DNA for the CDR3: TGTGCCAGCAGCGATAGCGGGATTGGATCCTACAATGAGCAGTTCTTC. Protein product: CASSDSGIGSYNEQFF.

The chain uses TRBV4-1 and TRBJ2-2; no clear D gene. Between the trimmed V and J ends, which lost 2 bases and 2 bases, there was a span of 12 bases. Germline CDR1 reads MGHRA; CDR2 reads YSYEKL. CDR3 length: 16 residues. CDR3 nucleotides: TGCGCCAGCAGCCAATCTCGGTCCGTTAACACCGGGGAGCTGTTTTTT. Amino acids: CASSQSRSVNTGELFF.

This chain links TRBV5-6 with TRBJ2-1; 10 bases are a match to TRBD1. CDR1 and CDR2 (germline): SGHDT, YYEEEE. CDR3 size: 14 residues. Losses at the gene ends were 2 bases for V and 8 bases for J; bases not matched to a gene: 4. The chain's CDR3 is CASSFGTGADEQFF. The CDR3 DNA is TGTGCCAGCAGCTTTGGGACAGGGGCGGATGAGCAGTTCTTC.

V and J are TRBV7-9 and TRBJ1-2; weak D call: TRBD1 (5 bases). The CDR3 runs 15 residues. V shed 4 bases and J shed 4 bases, with 16 bases lying between them. Germline V gene data show CDR1 as SEHNR and CDR2 as FQNEAQ (reference sequence). CDR3 DNA: TGTGCCAGCAGCTCGGACACCTCGACCGCCTATGGCTACACCTTC. Encoded protein: CASSSDTSTAYGYTF.

The V call is TRBV3-1 (or the pseudogene TRBV3-2), the J call TRBJ1-3; TRBD1 might be the D (5 bases). Per the germline V gene, CDR1 is LGHDT and CDR2 is YNNKEL (reference sequence). This CDR3 has 16 residues. Between the trimmed V and J ends, which lost 8 bases and 3 bases, there was a span of 20 bases. Written as DNA, the CDR3 is TGTGCCAGCTCTCAAGGAAGGGCAGGGAATGGAAACACCATATATTTT. Protein: CASSQGRAGNGNTIYF.

The V gene is TRBV9, the J gene TRBJ2-3; tentatively, D is TRBD2 (5 bases). Germline-derived CDR1 and CDR2 are SGDLS and YYNGEE. Trimming pared 4 bases from V and 1 base from J, leaving 16 bases between. This CDR3 spans 16 amino acids. The CDR3 reads CASSLTTRSGTDTQYF. The DNA for the CDR3 is TGTGCCAGCAGCCTGACCACTAGGTCCGGCACAGATACGCAGTATTTT.

The rearrangement joins TRBV28 to TRBJ1-4; D is perhaps TRBD1 (5 bases). Trimming left V 6 bases short and J 7 bases short, with 15 bases between. This CDR3 has 14 amino acids. From germline, CDR1 is MDHEN and CDR2 SYDVKM. The CDR3 coding sequence is TGTGCCAGCAGCCCGCGCGGGGACGGTGAAAAACTGTTTTTT. Residues: CASSPRGDGEKLFF.

This chain connects TRBV6-1 to TRBJ2-5; D is perhaps TRBD2 (6 bases). The length of the CDR3 is 13 residues. V was clipped by 3 bases and J by 2 bases, with 7 bases between them. Germline lookup yields CDR1 MNHNS and CDR2 SASEGT. This CDR3 is CASSDGGQETQYF. CDR3 coding DNA: TGTGCCAGCAGTGATGGGGGGCAAGAGACCCAGTACTTC.

This sequence joins TRBV6-4 and TRBJ1-5, with D perhaps matching TRBD1 (5 bases). CDR3 length: 13 amino acids. Trimming took off 5 bases at V and 5 bases at J, with 10 bases between the two ends. The V gene's germline CDR1 is MRHNA and CDR2 SNTAGT. CDR3 residues: CASSLGRDQPQHF. The CDR3 coding sequence is TGTGCCAGCAGTCTGGGGCGCGATCAGCCCCAGCATTTT.

This sequence joins TRBV4-1 and TRBJ2-1, with 12 bases aligning to TRBD2. The J segment lost 8 bases and the V segment lost 3 bases, leaving 14 bases of the junction unmatched. The CDR3 contains 18 residues. CDR1 and CDR2 from the germline V gene are MGHRA and YSYEKL. CDR3 sequence: CASSHPGTSGPRSYEQFF. Written as DNA, the CDR3 is TGCGCCAGCAGCCATCCCGGGACTAGCGGGCCACGCAGCTATGAGCAGTTCTTC.

This clone was seen more than once but under ten times. The V call is TRBV7-9, the J call TRBJ1-6; maybe TRBD1 (6 bases). Germline V lookup: CDR1 SEHNR, CDR2 FQNEAQ (reference sequence). This CDR3 spans 14 amino acids. V lost 5 bases to trimming and J lost 7 bases, with 12 bases between them. DNA of the CDR3: TGTGCCAGCAGCCACAGGGACGGGAATTCACCCCTCCACTTT. It translates to CASSHRDGNSPLHF.

Here the CDR3 DNA reads TGTGCCAGCTCACCAAGGCCCCCCAGCGGGAGCGGGGCCAACGTCCTGACTTTC. Protein: CASSPRPPSGSGANVLTF. The J gene is TRBJ2-6, the V gene TRBV18, with 8 nucleotides matching TRBD2. The CDR3 totals 18 residues. Germline V gene sequence: CDR1 KGHSH, CDR2 LQKENI. V gave up 2 bases and J gave up 4 bases; unmatched junction bases: 10.

The rearrangement links TRBV6-5 to TRBJ2-5; D unclear. Germline CDR1 reads MNHEY; CDR2 reads SVGAGI. The CDR3 is 14 residues long. Trimming took 2 bases from V and 1 from J, leaving 8 bases between them. The CDR3 DNA is TGTGCCAGCAGTTACATGTCGGGCCAAGAGACCCAGTACTTC. Residues: CASSYMSGQETQYF.

A note on this clone: The sample carries other DNA sequences with the same CDR3. V gene TRBV7-3 combines with J gene TRBJ2-7; TRBD1 aligns across 9 bases. Unmatched junction bases numbered 3, after V lost 5 bases and J lost 4 bases. From germline, CDR1 is SGHTA and CDR2 FQGTGA. The CDR3 has 13 amino acids. The CDR3 coding sequence is TGTGCCAGCAGCCCGGGACAGGGATACGAGCAGTACTTC. Translated: CASSPGQGYEQYF.